The rows below give T cell receptor beta chains drawn from one sample of a study of shared clonotypes between healthy human individuals. Generated by immunoSEQ multiplex PCR, the TCRdb table keeps only in-frame clones and is missing some. The sample consists of 900,000 to 1,200,000 clones, roughly 74% of them appearing once. The sequenced sample consisted of memory CD4+ T cells from PBMCs. These receptors were collected from a man younger than 35 in good health. Some clones in this sample may be carry-over from other donors' samples. CDR3s include the opening cysteine and the closing phenylalanine or tryptophan. Each record gives: V gene, J gene, D gene, clone size, CDR3 DNA, CDR3 protein. The D gene is left open where the match is weak. Size is omitted from some rows. Given values are once, few, many or a class for expanded clones.

V: TRBV9
J: TRBJ2-5
D: -
size: -
DNA: TGTGCCAGCAGCGTAGGGGCGGTAGACCAAGAGACCCAGTACTTC
CDR3: CASSVGAVDQETQYF

V: TRBV29-1
J: TRBJ1-4
D: TRBD1
size: -
DNA: TGCAGCGTGACAAGTACAGGGGCGGCCTCGGAACTGTTTTTT
CDR3: CSVTSTGAASELFF

V: TRBV27
J: TRBJ2-5
D: -
size: -
DNA: TGTGCCAGCAGACCAAGGACTCTAAACCGGGCGCAAGAGACCCAGTACTTC
CDR3: CASRPRTLNRAQETQYF

V: TRBV15
J: TRBJ1-2
D: -
size: -
DNA: TGTGCCACCAGCACTACGGCACAGGGCTTCCATGGCTACACCTTC
CDR3: CATSTTAQGFHGYTF

V: TRBV30
J: TRBJ2-1
D: TRBD2
size: -
DNA: TGTGCCTGGTCGTCAGGGAGGGATGAGCAGTTCTTC
CDR3: CAWSSGRDEQFF

V: TRBV5-1
J: TRBJ2-1
D: -
size: -
DNA: TGCGCCAGCAGCTTGGACTCCCTAGGTAAGGAGCAGTTCTTC
CDR3: CASSLDSLGKEQFF

V: TRBV19
J: TRBJ2-5
D: TRBD1
size: -
DNA: TGTGCCAGTAGGGACAGGGGGAAAGAGACCCAGTACTTC
CDR3: CASRDRGKETQYF

V: TRBV2
J: TRBJ1-2
D: TRBD1
size: -
DNA: TGTGCCAGCAGTGAGGATTACGGACAGGGACGCTACACCTTC
CDR3: CASSEDYGQGRYTF

V: TRBV7-3
J: TRBJ2-5
D: -
size: -
DNA: TGTGCCAGCAGCCCCTCCCGGGGAGGCGAGACCCAGTACTTC
CDR3: CASSPSRGGETQYF

V: TRBV11-2
J: TRBJ1-3
D: TRBD1
size: -
DNA: TGTGCCAGCAGCTTAATGACAGGGTGGTCTGCTGGAAACACCATATATTTT
CDR3: CASSLMTGWSAGNTIYF

V: TRBV30
J: TRBJ2-2
D: -
size: -
DNA: TGTGCCTGGAGGGGCGGGGGCTTGGCCGGGGAGCTGTTTTTT
CDR3: CAWRGGGLAGELFF

V: TRBV11-2
J: TRBJ2-3
D: TRBD1
size: -
DNA: TGTGCCAGCAGCTTAGCTCGGGACAGGGGACGGGGCACAGATACGCAGTATTTT
CDR3: CASSLARDRGRGTDTQYF

V: TRBV19
J: TRBJ1-5
D: -
size: once
DNA: TGTGCCAGTAGTTCCGCGGGCATCAACAATCAGCCCCAGCATTTT
CDR3: CASSSAGINNQPQHF

V: TRBV5-1
J: TRBJ1-1
D: -
size: once
DNA: TGCGCCAGCAGCTCACGGACCAGCGGGAACACTGAAGCTTTCTTT
CDR3: CASSSRTSGNTEAFF

V: TRBV20-1
J: TRBJ2-4
D: -
size: -
DNA: TGCAGTGGAGGTTCCAAAAACATTCAGTACTTC
CDR3: CSGGSKNIQYF

V: TRBV9
J: TRBJ2-5
D: -
size: few
DNA: TGTGCCAGCAGCGTCCATGGAACTAGCGAGACCCAGTACTTC
CDR3: CASSVHGTSETQYF

V: TRBV5-1
J: TRBJ2-7
D: -
size: -
DNA: TGCGCCAGCAGCAACTCTGCCCAGGGTCCATACGAGCAGTACTTC
CDR3: CASSNSAQGPYEQYF

V: TRBV5-6
J: TRBJ1-1
D: -
size: -
DNA: TGTGCCAGCAGCTTTATTACACGGACGAACACTGAAGCTTTCTTT
CDR3: CASSFITRTNTEAFF

V: TRBV7-2
J: TRBJ1-1
D: TRBD1
size: few
DNA: TGTGCCAGCAGTCGACAGGGGGCGGTCACTGAAGCTTTCTTT
CDR3: CASSRQGAVTEAFF

V: TRBV19
J: TRBJ2-7
D: -
size: -
DNA: TGTGCCAGTAGTATGGAGGGGTCGGGGGCCTACGAGCAGTACTTC
CDR3: CASSMEGSGAYEQYF

V: TRBV10-3
J: TRBJ2-1
D: TRBD1
size: -
DNA: TGTGCCATCAGCGCCGGGACAGGGGGCGCAGGGAATGAGCAGTTCTTC
CDR3: CAISAGTGGAGNEQFF

V: TRBV5-1
J: TRBJ2-2
D: TRBD2
size: -
DNA: TGCGCCAGCAGCAGGACTAGCGGGAGCGCCGGGGAGCTGTTTTTT
CDR3: CASSRTSGSAGELFF

V: TRBV18
J: TRBJ2-7
D: TRBD1
size: -
DNA: TGTGCCAGCTCGCCGACAGGGTACGAGCAGTACTTC
CDR3: CASSPTGYEQYF

V: TRBV5-1
J: TRBJ1-5
D: -
size: -
DNA: TGCGCCAGCAGCTTACTGGGCGGCAATCAGCCCCAGCATTTT
CDR3: CASSLLGGNQPQHF

V: TRBV10-2
J: TRBJ2-2
D: -
size: few
DNA: TGCGCCAGCAGTGGTATTTTTATAGACACCGGGGAGCTGTTTTTT
CDR3: CASSGIFIDTGELFF

V: TRBV4-1
J: TRBJ1-2
D: -
size: -
DNA: TGCGCCAGCAGCCAAGAGGCGGGTTACTATGGCTACACCTTC
CDR3: CASSQEAGYYGYTF

V: TRBV7-2
J: TRBJ2-2
D: -
size: -
DNA: TGTGCCAGCAGCTATTTCTTGGGGGCTTCGACCGGGGAGCTGTTTTTT
CDR3: CASSYFLGASTGELFF

V: TRBV7-3
J: TRBJ2-1
D: -
size: -
DNA: TGTGCCAGCAGCTTAATGGAGACGTCCGAGCAGTTCTTC
CDR3: CASSLMETSEQFF

V: TRBV9
J: TRBJ1-5
D: -
size: -
DNA: TGTGCCAGCAGCCCCGGGGGGGGGTCGGAGCCCCAGCATTTT
CDR3: CASSPGGGSEPQHF

V: TRBV6-6
J: TRBJ2-1
D: TRBD1
size: few
DNA: TGTGCCAGCAGCCCCCATCCCGGGACAGGGCCCAATGAGCAGTTCTTC
CDR3: CASSPHPGTGPNEQFF

V: TRBV12-5
J: TRBJ2-3
D: -
size: -
DNA: TGTGCTAGTGGTTTGGGGACCCATTACACAGATACGCAGTATTTT
CDR3: CASGLGTHYTDTQYF

V: TRBV4-1
J: TRBJ1-2
D: -
size: -
DNA: TGCGCCAGCAGCCCCCCCGACAGTTACCGGGTGGGCTACACCTTC
CDR3: CASSPPDSYRVGYTF

V: TRBV18
J: TRBJ2-1
D: -
size: -
DNA: TGTGCCAGCTCGGCGACAGGAAATGAGCAGTTCTTC
CDR3: CASSATGNEQFF

V: TRBV30
J: TRBJ1-5
D: -
size: once
DNA: TGTGCCTGGAGTGTAACCAGGGGTCAGCCCCAGCATTTT
CDR3: CAWSVTRGQPQHF

V: TRBV7-9
J: TRBJ1-1
D: -
size: few
DNA: TGTGCCAGCAGCTTTTGGGGTGGGGCGGCTTTCTTT
CDR3: CASSFWGGAAFF

V: TRBV28
J: TRBJ1-4
D: TRBD1
size: -
DNA: TGTGCCAGCAGTTCAACAGGGGTTACTAATGAAAAACTGTTTTTT
CDR3: CASSSTGVTNEKLFF

V: TRBV28
J: TRBJ2-2
D: TRBD2
size: -
DNA: TGTGCCAGCAGTTTGTTCGGGAGGGGGGACACCGGGGAGCTGTTTTTT
CDR3: CASSLFGRGDTGELFF

V: TRBV7-6
J: TRBJ2-3
D: TRBD2
size: -
DNA: TGTGCCAGCAGCTTAGTGGGCGGGAGTAACACAGATACGCAGTATTTT
CDR3: CASSLVGGSNTDTQYF

V: TRBV7-9
J: TRBJ2-7
D: -
size: few
DNA: TGTGCCAGCAGCCTCACCTTTGGCAGCCCGACGGACGAGCAGTACTTC
CDR3: CASSLTFGSPTDEQYF

V: TRBV7-9
J: TRBJ1-6
D: TRBD1
size: few
DNA: TGTGCCAGCAGCCGAGACAGGGAATCACCCCTCCACTTT
CDR3: CASSRDRESPLHF